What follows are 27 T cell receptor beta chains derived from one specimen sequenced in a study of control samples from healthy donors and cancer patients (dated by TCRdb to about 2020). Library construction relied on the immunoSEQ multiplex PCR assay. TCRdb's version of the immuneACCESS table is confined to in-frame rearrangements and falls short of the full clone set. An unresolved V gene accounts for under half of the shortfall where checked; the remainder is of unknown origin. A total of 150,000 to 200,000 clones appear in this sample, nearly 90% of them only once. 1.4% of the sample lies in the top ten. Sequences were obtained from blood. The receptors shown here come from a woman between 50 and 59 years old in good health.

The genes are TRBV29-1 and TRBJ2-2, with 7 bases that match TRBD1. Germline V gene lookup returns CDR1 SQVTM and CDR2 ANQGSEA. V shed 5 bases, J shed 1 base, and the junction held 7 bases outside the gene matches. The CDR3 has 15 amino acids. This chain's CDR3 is CSVSSDRRNTGELFF. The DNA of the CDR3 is TGCAGCGTTAGCTCGGACAGGCGGAACACCGGGGAGCTGTTTTTT.

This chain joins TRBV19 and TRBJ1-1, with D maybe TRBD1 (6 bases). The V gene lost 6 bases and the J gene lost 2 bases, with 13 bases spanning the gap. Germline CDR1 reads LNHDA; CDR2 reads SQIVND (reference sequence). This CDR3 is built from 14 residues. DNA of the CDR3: TGTGCCAGTAGCCTATCCAGGGGAAACACTGAAGCTTTCTTT. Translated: CASSLSRGNTEAFF.

Here the CDR3 DNA reads TGTGCCACCAGTGATCGGGACCAAAACAATGAGCAGTTCTTC. Translation: CATSDRDQNNEQFF. The chain couples TRBV24-1 to TRBJ2-1; the D gene could be TRBD1 or TRBD2 (5 bases each). Germline CDR1 KGHDR, CDR2 SFDVKD. V was cut by 3 bases and J by 5 bases, with 10 bases left in between. The CDR3 covers 14 residues.

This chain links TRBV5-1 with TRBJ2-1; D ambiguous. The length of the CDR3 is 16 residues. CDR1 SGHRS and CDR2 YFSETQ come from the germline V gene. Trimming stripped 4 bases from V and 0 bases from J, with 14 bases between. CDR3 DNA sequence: TGCGCCAGCAGCCCGGCCTTCCAGAGCTCCTACAATGAGCAGTTCTTC. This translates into CASSPAFQSSYNEQFF.

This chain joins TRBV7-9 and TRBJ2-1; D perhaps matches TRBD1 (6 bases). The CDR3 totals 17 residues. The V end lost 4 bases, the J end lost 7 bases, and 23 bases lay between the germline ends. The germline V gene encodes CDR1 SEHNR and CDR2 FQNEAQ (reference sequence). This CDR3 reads CASSSLWVTTGVNEQFF. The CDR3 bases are TGTGCCAGCAGCTCCCTTTGGGTAACGACAGGCGTAAATGAGCAGTTCTTC.

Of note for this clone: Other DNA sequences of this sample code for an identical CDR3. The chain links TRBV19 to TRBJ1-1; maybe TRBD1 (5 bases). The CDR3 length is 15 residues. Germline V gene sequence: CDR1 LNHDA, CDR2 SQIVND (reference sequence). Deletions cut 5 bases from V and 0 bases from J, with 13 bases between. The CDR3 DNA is TGTGCCAGTAGTGGACCGGGACGGGTGAACACTGAAGCTTTCTTT. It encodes CASSGPGRVNTEAFF. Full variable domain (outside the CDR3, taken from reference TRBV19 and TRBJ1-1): DGGITQSPKYLFRKEGQNVTLSCEQNLNHDAMYWYRQDPGQGLRLIYYSQIVNDFQKGDIAEGYSVSREKKESFPLTVTSAQKNPTAFYLCASSGPGRVNTEAFFGQGTRLTVV.

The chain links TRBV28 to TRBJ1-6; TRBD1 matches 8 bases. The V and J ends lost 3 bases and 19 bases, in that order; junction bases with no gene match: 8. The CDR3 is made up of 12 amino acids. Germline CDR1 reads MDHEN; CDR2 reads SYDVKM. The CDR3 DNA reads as TGTGCCAGCAGTTTTCCCATGGGGACAGGTCACTTT. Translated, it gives CASSFPMGTGHF.

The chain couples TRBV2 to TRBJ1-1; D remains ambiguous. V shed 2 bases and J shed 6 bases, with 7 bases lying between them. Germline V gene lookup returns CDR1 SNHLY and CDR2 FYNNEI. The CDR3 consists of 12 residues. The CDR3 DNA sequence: TGTGCCAGCAGTGAATTGGGCCCTGAAGCTTTCTTT. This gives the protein CASSELGPEAFF.

CDR3 loop: CASSLSGLISGNTIYF. For the CDR3, the DNA is TGTGCCAGCAGTTTGTCAGGGCTTATCTCTGGAAACACCATATATTTT. The V call is TRBV28, the J call TRBJ1-3; a weak D match, TRBD1 (5 bases). CDR3 length: 16 residues. Looked up from germline, CDR1 is MDHEN and CDR2 is SYDVKM. Trimming stripped 3 bases from V and 0 bases from J, with 12 bases between.

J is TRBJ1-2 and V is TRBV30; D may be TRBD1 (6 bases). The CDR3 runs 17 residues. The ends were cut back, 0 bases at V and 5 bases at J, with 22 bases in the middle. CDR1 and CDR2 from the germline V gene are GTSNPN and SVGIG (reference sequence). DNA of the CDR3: TGTGCCTGGAGTGTACCGGGGGCAGCGGGTATACTTTATGGCTACACCTTC. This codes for CAWSVPGAAGILYGYTF.

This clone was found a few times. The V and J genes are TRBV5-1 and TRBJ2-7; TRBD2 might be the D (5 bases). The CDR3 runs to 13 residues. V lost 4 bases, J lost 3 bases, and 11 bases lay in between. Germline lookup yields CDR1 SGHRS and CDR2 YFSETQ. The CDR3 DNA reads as TGCGCCAGCAGCCGTGACGGGGTCTACGAGCAGTACTTC. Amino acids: CASSRDGVYEQYF.

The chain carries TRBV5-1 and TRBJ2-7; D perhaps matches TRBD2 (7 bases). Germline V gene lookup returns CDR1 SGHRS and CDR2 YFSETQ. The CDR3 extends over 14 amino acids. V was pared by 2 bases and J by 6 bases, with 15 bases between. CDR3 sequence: CASSLDRTRGEQYF. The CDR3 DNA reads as TGCGCCAGCAGCTTAGACAGGACTAGAGGCGAGCAGTACTTC.

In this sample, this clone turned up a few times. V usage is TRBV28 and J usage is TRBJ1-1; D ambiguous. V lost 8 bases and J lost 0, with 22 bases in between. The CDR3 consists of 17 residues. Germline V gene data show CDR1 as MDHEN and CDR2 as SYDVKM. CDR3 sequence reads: CASGPRELFIMNTEAFF. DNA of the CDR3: TGTGCCAGCGGACCACGAGAGTTATTTATCATGAACACTGAAGCTTTCTTT. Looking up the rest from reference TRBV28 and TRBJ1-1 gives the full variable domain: DVKVTQSSRYLVKRTGEKVFLECVQDMDHENMFWYRQDPGLGLRLIYFSYDVKMKEKGDIPEGYSVSREKKERFSLILESASTNQTSMYLCASGPRELFIMNTEAFFGQGTRLTVV.

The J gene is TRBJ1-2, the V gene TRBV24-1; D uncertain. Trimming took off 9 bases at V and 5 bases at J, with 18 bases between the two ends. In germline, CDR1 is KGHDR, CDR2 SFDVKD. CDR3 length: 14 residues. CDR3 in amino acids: CATRPRGGSYGYTF. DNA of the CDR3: TGTGCCACCCGACCCCGTGGAGGGTCTTATGGCTACACCTTC.

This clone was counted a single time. The CDR3 loop reads CAWSSGTGAQYF. DNA for the CDR3: TGTGCCTGGTCGTCCGGGACCGGAGCCCAGTACTTC. The rearrangement joins TRBV30 to TRBJ2-5, with D perhaps matching TRBD1 or TRBD2 (5 bases each). This CDR3 spans 12 amino acids. Germline lookup yields CDR1 GTSNPN and CDR2 SVGIG (reference sequence). V shed 5 bases and J shed 9 bases, with 16 bases lying between them. Supplemented by reference TRBV30 and TRBJ2-5, the full variable domain reads SQTIHQWPATLVQPVGSPLSLECTVEGTSNPNLYWYRQAAGRGLQLLFYSVGIGQISSEVPQNLSASRPQDRQFILSSKKLLLSDSGFYLCAWSSGTGAQYFGPGTRLLVL.

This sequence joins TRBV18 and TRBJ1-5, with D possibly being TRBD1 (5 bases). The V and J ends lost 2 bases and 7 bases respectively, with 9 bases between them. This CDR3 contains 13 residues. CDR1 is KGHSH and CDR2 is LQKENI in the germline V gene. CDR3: CASSPGAAQPQHF. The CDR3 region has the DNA TGTGCCAGCTCACCAGGGGCCGCCCAGCCCCAGCATTTT.

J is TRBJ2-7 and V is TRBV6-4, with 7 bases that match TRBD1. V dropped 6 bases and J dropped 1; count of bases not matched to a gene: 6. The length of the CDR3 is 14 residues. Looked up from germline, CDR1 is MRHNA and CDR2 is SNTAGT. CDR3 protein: CASRGRQGSYEQYF. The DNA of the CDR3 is TGTGCCAGCAGGGGAAGACAGGGATCCTACGAGCAGTACTTC.

The CDR3 DNA is TGTGCCAGCAGATTGGGACAGGGGACAGGGTCACCCCTCCACTTT. Protein: CASRLGQGTGSPLHF. The chain recombines TRBV7-9 with TRBJ1-6; TRBD1 matches 10 bases. Germline assignment: CDR1 SEHNR and CDR2 FQNEAQ (reference sequence). With 6 bases clipped from V and 10 bases from J, the junction kept 9 bases outside the gene matches. The CDR3 has 15 residues.

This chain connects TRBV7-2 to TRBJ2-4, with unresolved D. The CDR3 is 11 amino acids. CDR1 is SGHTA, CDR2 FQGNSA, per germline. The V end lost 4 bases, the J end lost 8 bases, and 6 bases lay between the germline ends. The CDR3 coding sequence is TGTGCCAGCAGCTCGGTGGACATTCAGTACTTC. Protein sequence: CASSSVDIQYF.

The DNA of the CDR3 is TGTGCCAGCAGTGCCAGTGGAGGGCTGTTTTTT. It specifies CASSASGGLFF. The chain combines TRBV25-1 with TRBJ2-2, with TRBD2 as a possible D gene (5 bases). The ends were cut back, 4 bases at V and 13 bases at J, with 10 bases in the middle. The germline V gene encodes CDR1 MGHDK and CDR2 SYGVNS. This CDR3 comprises 11 residues. Supplemented by reference TRBV25-1 and TRBJ2-2, the full variable domain reads EADIYQTPRYLVIGTGKKITLECSQTMGHDKMYWYQQDPGMELHLIHYSYGVNSTEKGDLSSESTVSRIRTEHFPLTLESARPSHTSQYLCASSASGGLFFGEGSRLTVL.

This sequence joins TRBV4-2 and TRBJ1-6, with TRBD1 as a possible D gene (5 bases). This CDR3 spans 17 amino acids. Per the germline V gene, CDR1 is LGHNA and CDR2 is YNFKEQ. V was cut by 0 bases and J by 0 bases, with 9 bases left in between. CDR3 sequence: CASSQDSGGSYNSPLHF. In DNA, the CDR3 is TGTGCCAGCAGCCAAGATTCCGGGGGCTCCTATAATTCACCCCTCCACTTT.

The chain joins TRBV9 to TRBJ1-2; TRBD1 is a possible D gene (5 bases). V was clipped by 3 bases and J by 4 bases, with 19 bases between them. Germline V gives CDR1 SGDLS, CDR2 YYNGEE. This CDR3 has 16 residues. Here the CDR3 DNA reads TGTGCCAGCAGCGATGACCCCGGGACTCGCAGCTATGGCTACACCTTC. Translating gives CASSDDPGTRSYGYTF.

The CDR3 protein is CASSSGLAGGETQYF. The CDR3 DNA follows: TGTGCCAGCAGCTCGGGACTAGCGGGAGGAGAGACCCAGTACTTC. The gene calls are TRBV7-2 and TRBJ2-5, with 15 nucleotides matching TRBD2. CDR1 and CDR2 from the germline V gene are SGHTA and FQGNSA. The CDR3 is made up of 15 amino acids. V lost 4 bases to trimming and J lost 4 bases; unmatched junction nucleotides: 1. The complete variable domain, with remaining parts taken from reference TRBV7-2 and TRBJ2-5, reads GAGVSQSPSNKVTEKGKDVELRCDPISGHTALYWYRQSLGQGLEFLIYFQGNSAPDKSGLPSDRFSAERTGGSVSTLTIQRTQQEDSAVYLCASSSGLAGGETQYFGPGTRLLVL.

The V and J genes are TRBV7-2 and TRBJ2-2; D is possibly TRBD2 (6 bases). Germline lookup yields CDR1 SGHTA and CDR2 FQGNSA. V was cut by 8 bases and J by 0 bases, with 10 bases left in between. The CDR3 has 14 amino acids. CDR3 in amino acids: CASRDSANTGELFF. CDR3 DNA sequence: TGTGCCAGCCGGGACTCAGCGAACACCGGGGAGCTGTTTTTT.

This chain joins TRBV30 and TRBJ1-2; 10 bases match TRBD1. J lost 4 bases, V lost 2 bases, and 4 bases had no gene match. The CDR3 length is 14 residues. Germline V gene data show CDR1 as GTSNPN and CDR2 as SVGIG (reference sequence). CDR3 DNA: TGTGCCTGGAGTTCGACAGGGGGCGCCTATGGCTACACCTTC. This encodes CAWSSTGGAYGYTF.

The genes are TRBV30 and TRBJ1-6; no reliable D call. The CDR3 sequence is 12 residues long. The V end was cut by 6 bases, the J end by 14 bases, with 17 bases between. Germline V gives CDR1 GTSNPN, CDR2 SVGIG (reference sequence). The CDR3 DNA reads TGTGCCTGCCCCCGACTTACCGGAGCCCTCCACTTT. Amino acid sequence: CACPRLTGALHF.

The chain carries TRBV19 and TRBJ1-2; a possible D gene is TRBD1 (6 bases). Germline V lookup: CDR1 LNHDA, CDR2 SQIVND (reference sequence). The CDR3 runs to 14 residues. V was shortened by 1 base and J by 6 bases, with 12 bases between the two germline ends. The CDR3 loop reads CASSIVQGQHGYTF. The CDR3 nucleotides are TGTGCCAGTAGTATAGTACAGGGTCAACATGGCTACACCTTC.